A selection of T cell receptor beta chains follows, all from one sample in a study of T cell responses to AZD1222 COVID-19 vaccine. Profiling relied on immunoSEQ multiplex PCR, and the TCRdb table lists in-frame clones only, not all of them. The profile shows roughly 70,000 clones, nearly 90% of them singletons. The input for sequencing was peripheral blood, taken 28 days after the second AZD1222 dose. Source of these receptors: an adult who received the AZD1222 COVID-19 vaccine. Both conserved end residues are part of each CDR3. The D gene is left open where the match is weak. Some rows have no size entry. The others give once, few or many, or a class for an expanded clone.

clone size | J gene | V gene | D gene | CDR3 DNA | CDR3 protein
. | TRBJ1-4 | TRBV5-4 | . | TGTGCCAGCAGTTATAAAAGAGCAACTAATGAAAAACTGTTTTTT | CASSYKRATNEKLFF
. | TRBJ1-1 | TRBV3-1/TRBV3-2 | . | TGTGCCAGCAGCTGGGGACGGTCCCACACTGAAGCTTTCTTT | CASSWGRSHTEAFF
. | TRBJ1-1 | TRBV2 | . | TGTGCCAGCAGTGAAGTAGCAGGGCCTAACACTGAAGCTTTCTTT | CASSEVAGPNTEAFF
. | TRBJ1-1 | TRBV9 | TRBD1 | TGTGCCAGCTCCCGTGTTCCGACAGGGGCACTGAACACTGAAGCTTTCTTT | CASSRVPTGALNTEAFF
. | TRBJ2-7 | TRBV7-6 | TRBD1 | TGTGCCAGCAGCCTTACAGGGGGCGTATCGGGCTACCCCTACGAGCAGTACTTC | CASSLTGGVSGYPYEQYF
. | TRBJ1-5 | TRBV12-3/TRBV12-4 | TRBD1 | TGTGCCAGCAGTTCTGGCAGGGGGCAGCCCCAGCATTTT | CASSSGRGQPQHF
. | TRBJ1-5 | TRBV10-3 | . | TGTGCCATCAGCGGGACGGATAGCAATCAGCCCCAGCATTTT | CAISGTDSNQPQHF
few | TRBJ1-2 | TRBV11-2 | . | TGTGCCAGCAGCTTAGATCGGGGGATCCCTCTAGGCTACACCTTC | CASSLDRGIPLGYTF
. | TRBJ1-3 | TRBV4-1 | . | TGCGCCAGCAGCCAAGATAGTGCAGGAACCATATATTTT | CASSQDSAGTIYF
. | TRBJ1-2 | TRBV5-4 | . | TGTGCCAGCAGCTCATTGGGTTATGGCTACACCTTC | CASSSLGYGYTF
. | TRBJ2-3 | TRBV3-1/TRBV3-2 | . | TGTGCCAGCAGCCAAGAACCGAGGTCTGATACGCAGTATTTT | CASSQEPRSDTQYF
. | TRBJ2-5 | TRBV3-1/TRBV3-2 | . | TGTGCCAGCAGCCCTTACAGGAATCAAGAGACCCAGTACTTC | CASSPYRNQETQYF
. | TRBJ2-1 | TRBV5-5 | . | TGTGCCAGCAGCTTGGGAGCGACAAGATTGGTGAATGAGCAGTTCTTC | CASSLGATRLVNEQFF
once | TRBJ2-7 | TRBV6-5 | . | TGTGCCAGCAGGCGCCCGGACCTCTCCTACGAGCAGTACTTC | CASRRPDLSYEQYF
. | TRBJ1-2 | TRBV7-9 | TRBD1 | TGTGCCACCCCGAGACAGGGCTTATATGGCTACACCTTC | CATPRQGLYGYTF
. | TRBJ2-7 | TRBV5-1 | . | TGCGCCAGCAGCTTGGCTAGGGCCCTGGCCTACGAGCAGTACTTC | CASSLARALAYEQYF
once | TRBJ2-1 | TRBV9 | TRBD2 | TGTGCCAGCAGCGTAGGTCTAGCGGAATACAATGAGCAGTTCTTC | CASSVGLAEYNEQFF
. | TRBJ1-3 | TRBV4-2 | . | TGTGCCAGCAGCCAAGATTCCGACAGCTCTGGAAACACCATATATTTT | CASSQDSDSSGNTIYF
. | TRBJ2-7 | TRBV3-1/TRBV3-2 | . | TGTGCCAGCAGCCCAGGCGGCGGGAACGAGCAGTACTTC | CASSPGGGNEQYF
once | TRBJ2-1 | TRBV24-1 | . | TGTGCCACCAGTGACAAACTAGTATCCTCAATGGGGCAGTTCTTC | CATSDKLVSSMGQFF
few | TRBJ2-2 | TRBV6-5 | . | TGTGCCAGCAGTTACTTTGGCGGGGAGCTGTTTTTT | CASSYFGGELFF
. | TRBJ2-3 | TRBV25-1 | . | TGTGCCAGCAGTGAATACCCGGGGCGCGCAGATACGCAGTATTTT | CASSEYPGRADTQYF
. | TRBJ1-5 | TRBV7-8 | . | TGTGCCAGCAGCCCTAGGGGTTCGGGGGGAGGCAATCAGCCCCAGCATTTT | CASSPRGSGGGNQPQHF
few | TRBJ2-2 | TRBV7-8 | TRBD2 | TGTGCCAGCAGCCGCACGGCGGGAGTTGCCGGGGAGCTGTTTTTT | CASSRTAGVAGELFF
. | TRBJ2-3 | TRBV3-1/TRBV3-2 | TRBD1 | TGTGCCAGCAGCCCTCTGACAGGGCCCATACAACGCACAGATACGCAGTATTTT | CASSPLTGPIQRTDTQYF
. | TRBJ2-1 | TRBV9 | . | TGTGCCAGCAGCGTAGCTCGTAGCCCATCACCCCACAATGAGCAGTTCTTC | CASSVARSPSPHNEQFF
. | TRBJ1-6 | TRBV28 | TRBD1 | TGTGCCAGCATCTCAGGGGGCCTGTTGGGTAATTCACCCCTCCACTTT | CASISGGLLGNSPLHF
. | TRBJ1-6 | TRBV27 | TRBD1 | TGTGCCAGCAGTTCCCGATGGACAGGGAAAGGTCCCCTCCACTTT | CASSSRWTGKGPLHF
. | TRBJ2-7 | TRBV11-2 | . | TGTGCCAGCAGCTCCCCGAGGGGTGCTGCCTACGAGCAGTACTTC | CASSSPRGAAYEQYF
. | TRBJ1-1 | TRBV30 | . | TGTGCCTGGACAACGGGGCCCACCACTGAAGCTTTCTTT | CAWTTGPTTEAFF
few | TRBJ2-1 | TRBV9 | . | TGTGCCAGCAGCGTAGGGAGTAGAAGCGATGAGCAGTTCTTC | CASSVGSRSDEQFF
. | TRBJ1-3 | TRBV11-3 | . | TGTGCCAGCAGCCCCCCCCGGACAGATGGAAACACCATATATTTT | CASSPPRTDGNTIYF
. | TRBJ1-2 | TRBV5-4 | TRBD1 | TGTGCCAGCAGCTTGGACAGGGGGGCAAGGTATGGCTACACCTTC | CASSLDRGARYGYTF
. | TRBJ2-1 | TRBV11-3 | . | TGTGCCAGCAGCTTAGGTGGCCTTCAGTCGGGTGAGCAGTTCTTC | CASSLGGLQSGEQFF
. | TRBJ1-5 | TRBV12-3/TRBV12-4 | . | TGTGCCAGCAGTACCGGACAGAATCAGCCCCAGCATTTT | CASSTGQNQPQHF
. | TRBJ2-2 | TRBV15 | TRBD2 | TGTGCCACCAGCCGCGGCCATAGCGGGGGGACCGGGGAGCTGTTTTTT | CATSRGHSGGTGELFF
. | TRBJ1-5 | TRBV12-3/TRBV12-4 | . | TGTGCCAGCAGTTGGACACCTAATCAGCCCCAGCATTTT | CASSWTPNQPQHF
. | TRBJ1-1 | TRBV4-1 | . | TGCGCCAGCAGCCCGACAGTGAACACTGAAGCTTTCTTT | CASSPTVNTEAFF
once | TRBJ2-3 | TRBV6-5 | TRBD1 | TGTGCCAGCAGTTACTACGGACAGGGCTACACAGATACGCAGTATTTT | CASSYYGQGYTDTQYF
. | TRBJ2-3 | TRBV11-2 | . | TGTGCCAGCAGCTTCGGGACTTTTAGCACAGATACGCAGTATTTT | CASSFGTFSTDTQYF
. | TRBJ2-1 | TRBV9 | TRBD2 | TGTGCCAGCAGCAGAGACCCCCTAGCGGGAGGGTACAATGAGCAGTTCTTC | CASSRDPLAGGYNEQFF
. | TRBJ2-3 | TRBV9 | . | TGTGCCAGCAGCGTGAGGGGTAGCACAGATACGCAGTATTTT | CASSVRGSTDTQYF
once | TRBJ2-6 | TRBV5-1 | . | TGCGCCAGCAGCTTGGTATGGGGCGGTGGGGCCAACGTCCTGACTTTC | CASSLVWGGGANVLTF
. | TRBJ2-3 | TRBV18 | TRBD2 | TGTGCCAGCTCACCACCCCTAGCGGGGGGGTTCGCAGATACGCAGTATTTT | CASSPPLAGGFADTQYF
. | TRBJ1-2 | TRBV6-5 | TRBD1 | TGTGCCAGCAGTCTGGCGCGGGACAGGACGGGCTACACCTTC | CASSLARDRTGYTF
. | TRBJ2-6 | TRBV19 | TRBD1 | TGTGCCAGTAGTATGGGACAGGGGGTAGGTGGGGCCAACGTCCTGACTTTC | CASSMGQGVGGANVLTF
. | TRBJ1-2 | TRBV11-3 | . | TGTGCCAGCAGCTTAGAACAGGACACAAACCACTACACCTTC | CASSLEQDTNHYTF
. | TRBJ2-3 | TRBV14 | . | TGTGCCAGCAGCCAAGCCCAGGGTCAAGATACGCAGTATTTT | CASSQAQGQDTQYF
. | TRBJ1-5 | TRBV4-3 | . | TGCGCCAGCAGCCCTGAATATCATCAGCCCCAGCATTTT | CASSPEYHQPQHF
. | TRBJ2-2 | TRBV19 | TRBD1 | TGTGCCAGTAAGGTCGGACAGGGCGTGGACACCGGGGAGCTGTTTTTT | CASKVGQGVDTGELFF
. | TRBJ1-5 | TRBV6-8 | . | TGTGCCAGCAGTTCATCGGCCGGGGGGGGGAGTAGCAATCAGCCCCAGCATTTT | CASSSSAGGGSSNQPQHF
. | TRBJ1-3 | TRBV5-6 | TRBD1 | TGTGCCAGCAGCGAGGGGACAGACGGAATGAGAAACACCATATATTTT | CASSEGTDGMRNTIYF
. | TRBJ2-2 | TRBV24-1 | TRBD1 | TGTGCCACCAGTGATTTGCCTCCACAGGGGGGAGACGGGGAGCTGTTTTTT | CATSDLPPQGGDGELFF
. | TRBJ1-2 | TRBV5-1 | TRBD1 | TGCGCCAGCAGCTTGGCTGGACAGGGCGAGAGGGGCTACACCTTC | CASSLAGQGERGYTF
few | TRBJ1-2 | TRBV2 | . | TGTGCCAGCAGAGACGGGCTCTCAACGGCTAACTATGGCTACACCTTC | CASRDGLSTANYGYTF
. | TRBJ2-5 | TRBV29-1 | TRBD1 | TGCAGCGTTCGTCAGGGGGCGAGGAAAGAGACCCAGTACTTC | CSVRQGARKETQYF
. | TRBJ1-1 | TRBV19 | . | TGTGCCAGTAGCAAGGACAGCCGACTTAACACTGAAGCTTTCTTT | CASSKDSRLNTEAFF
. | TRBJ2-2 | TRBV6-5 | . | TGTGCCAGCAGTCTGGGCGGCGGGGAGCTGTTTTTT | CASSLGGGELFF
. | TRBJ1-2 | TRBV19 | . | TGTGCCAGTTCAGGAGGGGAAGCTAACTATGGCTACACCTTC | CASSGGEANYGYTF
. | TRBJ1-5 | TRBV30 | TRBD1 | TGTGCCTGGAATTCCGGGACAGGGGTGAGTCAGCCCCAGCATTTT | CAWNSGTGVSQPQHF